These 32 T cell receptor beta chains came from one sample sequenced in a study of cytomegalovirus exposure and HLA in healthy donors. Sequencing used immunoSEQ multiplex PCR; TCRdb keeps in-frame clones, though not all of them. The sample carries around 150,000 clones, approximately 81% recorded once. Source material: PBMCs. These receptors were collected from a man aged 30 to 39 in good health and CMV-seropositive.

In DNA form, the CDR3 reads TGTGCCAGCAGTTACCGACAGGGCAACAATGAGCAGTTCTTC. Its translation is CASSYRQGNNEQFF. V gene TRBV6-6 combines with J gene TRBJ2-1; 7 bases agree with TRBD1. Germline CDR1 and CDR2: MNHNY and SVGAGI (reference sequence). With V trimmed by 2 bases and J by 5 bases, 3 bases remained unmatched. There are 14 residues in the CDR3.

This clone occurred many times. J is TRBJ2-2 and V is TRBV28, with D perhaps matching TRBD1 (5 bases). Trimming cost V 5 bases and J 5 bases, with 12 bases left between them. This CDR3 has 14 amino acids. CDR1 is MDHEN and CDR2 is SYDVKM in the germline V gene. The CDR3 DNA reads TGTGCCAGCAGTAGCCCGACAGAAACCGGGGAGCTGTTTTTT. Protein sequence: CASSSPTETGELFF. The whole variable domain, filled in from reference TRBV28 and TRBJ2-2, reads DVKVTQSSRYLVKRTGEKVFLECVQDMDHENMFWYRQDPGLGLRLIYFSYDVKMKEKGDIPEGYSVSREKKERFSLILESASTNQTSMYLCASSSPTETGELFFGEGSRLTVL.

This rearrangement joins TRBV11-3 to TRBJ2-1; maybe TRBD1 (6 bases). Trimming took 5 bases from V and 5 from J, leaving 13 bases between them. Germline V gene sequence: CDR1 SGHNT, CDR2 YENEEA. The length of the CDR3 is 14 residues. The CDR3 DNA reads TGTGCCAGCAGCCCTCGGGACACAAACAATGAGCAGTTCTTC. Translating gives CASSPRDTNNEQFF.

The V call is TRBV6-6, the J call TRBJ1-1, with TRBD1 matching over 9 bases. With 7 bases clipped from V and 6 bases from J, the junction kept 6 bases outside the gene matches. The CDR3 has 13 amino acids. Germline values: CDR1 MNHNY, CDR2 SVGAGI (reference sequence). This CDR3 reads CASTPTGGAEAFF. In nucleotides, the CDR3 is TGTGCCAGCACTCCTACAGGGGGCGCTGAAGCTTTCTTT.

This sequence joins TRBV4-2 and TRBJ2-6; 9 bases match TRBD2. The ends lost 2 bases at V and 0 bases at J; junction bases unmatched: 5. The CDR3 consists of 18 residues. Germline V gene data show CDR1 as LGHNA and CDR2 as YNFKEQ. The CDR3 DNA reads as TGTGCCAGCAGCCAACAGCGGGAGGCCGACTCTGGGGCCAACGTCCTGACTTTC. Translation gives CASSQQREADSGANVLTF.

This clone was picked up one time. The chain carries TRBV7-9 and TRBJ1-2; 9 nucleotides align to TRBD1. CDR3 length equals 14 residues. In germline, CDR1 is SEHNR, CDR2 FQNEAQ (reference sequence). V was pared by 1 base and J by 8 bases, with 5 bases of the junction left unmatched. The DNA of the CDR3 is TGTGCCAGCAGCTTAGGGACAGGGGTTGGAGGCTACACCTTC. This translates into CASSLGTGVGGYTF.

The chain is built from TRBV28 and TRBJ1-2, with 8 bases identical to TRBD1. The CDR3 extends over 13 amino acids. Germline loops: CDR1 MDHEN, CDR2 SYDVKM. Unmatched junction bases numbered 7, after V lost 7 bases and J lost 6 bases. Written as DNA, the CDR3 is TGTGCCAGCAATCAGGGGGCCTTAAATGGCTACACCTTC. Translated, it gives CASNQGALNGYTF.

This clone was counted a single time. The chain is built from TRBV9 and TRBJ2-3, with D perhaps matching TRBD2 (5 bases). The CDR3 sequence is 17 residues long. V was shortened by 0 bases and J by 2 bases, with 16 bases between the two germline ends. Germline V gene sequence: CDR1 SGDLS, CDR2 YYNGEE. Here the CDR3 reads CASSVGGLADLTDTQYF. In DNA, the CDR3 is TGTGCCAGCAGCGTAGGCGGGCTAGCAGACCTCACAGATACGCAGTATTTT.

The chain links TRBV4-1 to TRBJ2-7, with a possible D match to TRBD1 (6 bases). The CDR3 is 15 amino acids. The V end was cut by 1 base, the J end by 6 bases, with 16 bases between. CDR1 and CDR2 from the germline V gene are MGHRA and YSYEKL. This CDR3 is CASSQALTGKGEQYF. The DNA of the CDR3 is TGCGCCAGCAGCCAAGCTCTGACAGGAAAGGGCGAGCAGTACTTC.

This chain joins TRBV14 and TRBJ1-1, with D maybe TRBD1 (5 bases). The ends were cut back, 4 bases at V and 2 bases at J, with 11 bases in the middle. The CDR3 length is 14 residues. The germline gives CDR1 SGHDN, CDR2 FVKESK. The CDR3 region has the DNA TGTGCCAGCAGCCTAGGACACGTTAACACTGAAGCTTTCTTT. Amino acid sequence: CASSLGHVNTEAFF.

This sequence joins TRBV5-1 and TRBJ2-2; weak D call: TRBD1 (6 bases). The V and J ends lost 4 bases and 0 bases respectively, with 10 bases between them. The germline CDR1 and CDR2 sequences are SGHRS and YFSETQ. The CDR3 has 15 residues. DNA of the CDR3: TGCGCCAGCAGCCGAGGACAGCCGAACACCGGGGAGCTGTTTTTT. Translating gives CASSRGQPNTGELFF.

The rearrangement links TRBV9 to TRBJ2-3; 7 bases fit TRBD2. Per germline, CDR1 SGDLS and CDR2 YYNGEE. Germline trimming cut 0 bases from V and 1 base from J; bases unmatched to any gene: 11. CDR3 length: 18 amino acids. In nucleotides, the CDR3 is TGTGCCAGCAGCGTAGAGCCTAGCGGAGAATGGGGCACAGATACGCAGTATTTT. It codes for CASSVEPSGEWGTDTQYF. The whole variable domain, remainder taken from reference TRBV9 and TRBJ2-3, is DSGVTQTPKHLITATGQRVTLRCSPRSGDLSVYWYQQSLDQGLQFLIQYYNGEERAKGNILERFSAQQFPDLHSELNLSSLELGDSALYFCASSVEPSGEWGTDTQYFGPGTRLTVL.

J is TRBJ2-7 and V is TRBV28; 11 nucleotides align to TRBD2. The CDR3 has 14 amino acids. Germline V gene data show CDR1 as MDHEN and CDR2 as SYDVKM. After removal of 5 bases from V and 6 bases from J, the junction contained 6 bases not matched to a gene. In DNA form, the CDR3 reads TGTGCCAGCAGTGTTAGCGGGGGGGCAACCGAGCAGTACTTC. Encoded protein: CASSVSGGATEQYF. Full variable domain (outside the CDR3, taken from reference TRBV28 and TRBJ2-7): DVKVTQSSRYLVKRTGEKVFLECVQDMDHENMFWYRQDPGLGLRLIYFSYDVKMKEKGDIPEGYSVSREKKERFSLILESASTNQTSMYLCASSVSGGATEQYFGPGTRLTVT.

The rearrangement links TRBV6-5 to TRBJ1-2; the D gene is possibly TRBD1 (5 bases). Trimming stripped 2 bases from V and 1 base from J, with 8 bases between. The CDR3 covers 14 residues. Germline V lookup: CDR1 MNHEY, CDR2 SVGAGI. CDR3 sequence reads: CASSYGTFNYGYTF. Here the CDR3 DNA reads TGTGCCAGCAGTTACGGGACTTTTAACTATGGCTACACCTTC.

This rearrangement joins TRBV18 to TRBJ2-2; D is possibly TRBD2 (6 bases). CDR1 and CDR2 (germline): KGHSH, LQKENI. There are 16 residues in the CDR3. The V end was cut by 2 bases, the J end by 3 bases, with 13 bases between. The CDR3 region has the DNA TGTGCCAGCTCACCAATAGGAGGAGGGGACACCGGGGAGCTGTTTTTT. This encodes CASSPIGGGDTGELFF.

The genes are TRBV2 and TRBJ1-2; D uncertain. This CDR3 region has 13 residues. Germline V CDR1 and CDR2: SNHLY, FYNNEI. V was pared by 6 bases and J by 6 bases, with 14 bases between. In DNA form, the CDR3 reads TGTGCCAGCAGGCGCGGCGGGGTTGATGGCTACACCTTC. Its protein is CASRRGGVDGYTF.

The chain uses TRBV28 and TRBJ2-3; D not certain. CDR3 size: 14 residues. CDR1 and CDR2 from the germline V gene are MDHEN and SYDVKM. Trimming stripped 3 bases from V and 2 bases from J, with 9 bases between. The CDR3 nucleotides are TGTGCCAGCAGTTTCGCCAGACACACAGATACGCAGTATTTT. This sequence encodes CASSFARHTDTQYF.

V gene TRBV15 combines with J gene TRBJ2-5; TRBD1 matches at 11 bases. Trimming took 6 bases from V and 5 from J; bases not matched to a gene: 2. The CDR3 runs to 13 residues. The germline gives CDR1 LNHNV, CDR2 YYDKDF (reference sequence). DNA of the CDR3: TGTGCCACCAGGGACAGGGGGCTCGAGACCCAGTACTTC. It yields the protein CATRDRGLETQYF.

CDR3 in amino acids: CASSRYQPSGRSSTDTQYF. As DNA, the CDR3 is TGTGCCAGCAGCCGCTATCAACCTAGCGGGAGGTCTTCCACAGATACGCAGTATTTT. The rearrangement joins TRBV7-8 to TRBJ2-3; 11 bases agree with TRBD2. CDR1 SGHVS and CDR2 FQNEAQ come from the germline V gene. The CDR3 runs 19 residues. V lost 5 bases and J lost 2; bases outside the gene matches: 15.

The CDR3 here is CASSEPPRGLGQPQHF. The CDR3 nucleotides are TGTGCCAGCAGTGAACCACCCAGGGGGCTCGGTCAGCCCCAGCATTTT. This chain connects TRBV6-1 to TRBJ1-5, with TRBD1 identical over 8 bases. Germline assignment: CDR1 MNHNS and CDR2 SASEGT. The length of the CDR3 is 16 residues. Germline trimming cut 2 bases from V and 6 bases from J; bases unmatched to any gene: 9.

The rearrangement joins TRBV7-2 to TRBJ1-2; perhaps TRBD1 as D (5 bases). The ends were cut back, 5 bases at V and 5 bases at J, with 21 bases in the middle. The CDR3 length is 16 residues. Germline lookup yields CDR1 SGHTA and CDR2 FQGNSA. CDR3 in DNA: TGTGCCAGCAGCCCCCCCTTAGGGGCGCGAGGATATGGCTACACCTTC. It yields the protein CASSPPLGARGYGYTF.

The rearrangement links TRBV6-5 to TRBJ2-1; 8 nucleotides match TRBD2. This CDR3 has 15 amino acids. Germline assignment: CDR1 MNHEY and CDR2 SVGAGI. Trimming removed 6 bases from V and 7 bases from J; junction bases left unmatched: 11. This CDR3 reads CASSSPSGGRNEQFF. CDR3 DNA: TGTGCCAGCAGCTCCCCGAGCGGGGGTCGGAATGAGCAGTTCTTC.

This clone occurred once. CDR3 in DNA: TGTGCCAGCAGTGCAGGCAACACCGGGGAGCTGTTTTTT. Its protein product is CASSAGNTGELFF. J is TRBJ2-2 and V is TRBV2, with no clear D. The CDR3 consists of 13 residues. The V end was cut by 4 bases, the J end by 2 bases, with 5 bases between. Germline assignment: CDR1 SNHLY and CDR2 FYNNEI.

This clone has just a few counts. This chain connects TRBV6-5 to TRBJ2-7; 7 bases fit TRBD1. The CDR3 has 14 residues. Germline CDR1 MNHEY, CDR2 SVGAGI. The V gene end was trimmed by 6 bases and the J gene end by 2 bases; junction bases not matched to a gene: 7. CDR3 DNA sequence: TGTGCCAGCAGGACCAGGGGGATACCCTACGAGCAGTACTTC. This sequence encodes CASRTRGIPYEQYF.

This clone was counted between two and nine times. The chain carries TRBV7-2 and TRBJ2-7, with TRBD2 as a possible D gene (6 bases). From germline, CDR1 is SGHTA and CDR2 FQGNSA. The CDR3 covers 16 residues. V was trimmed by 1 base and J by 3 bases, leaving 16 bases between them. CDR3 residues: CASSLVGGQGGYEQYF. CDR3 coding DNA: TGTGCCAGCAGCTTAGTGGGGGGTCAGGGCGGCTACGAGCAGTACTTC. Using reference TRBV7-2 and TRBJ2-7 for the parts outside the CDR3, the full variable domain is GAGVSQSPSNKVTEKGKDVELRCDPISGHTALYWYRQSLGQGLEFLIYFQGNSAPDKSGLPSDRFSAERTGGSVSTLTIQRTQQEDSAVYLCASSLVGGQGGYEQYFGPGTRLTVT.

The chain has TRBV5-6 and TRBJ2-7; perhaps TRBD1 as D (5 bases). V lost 3 bases and J lost 2, with 18 bases in between. CDR1 SGHDT and CDR2 YYEEEE come from the germline V gene. The length of the CDR3 is 16 residues. CDR3: CASSSITQGSPYEQYF. The CDR3 DNA sequence: TGTGCCAGCAGCTCCATCACTCAGGGTTCCCCCTACGAGCAGTACTTC.

V usage is TRBV4-1 and J usage is TRBJ1-1, with D uncertain. The CDR3 has 15 amino acids. The V end was cut by 5 bases, the J end by 0 bases, with 13 bases between. Per the germline V gene, CDR1 is MGHRA and CDR2 is YSYEKL. CDR3 in DNA: TGCGCCAGCAGCTTAGGCGGAGGGATGAACACTGAAGCTTTCTTT. Its protein product is CASSLGGGMNTEAFF.

The CDR3 DNA is TGTGCCAGCTCGCACGGACAGGGTCCGGAGGAAAAACTGTTTTTT. It codes for CASSHGQGPEEKLFF. The chain recombines TRBV18 with TRBJ1-4, with TRBD1 identical over 8 bases. This CDR3 region has 15 residues. Trimming at V came to 6 bases and at J to 8 bases, leaving 11 bases not matched to a gene. Germline V gene sequence: CDR1 KGHSH, CDR2 LQKENI.

V and J are TRBV7-9 and TRBJ2-7; D remains unclear. Germline V gene lookup returns CDR1 SEHNR and CDR2 FQNEAQ (reference sequence). The CDR3 consists of 14 residues. V dropped 2 bases and J dropped 2 bases, with 10 bases sitting between them. CDR3 sequence reads: CASSLSIFPYEQYF. CDR3 nucleotides: TGTGCCAGCAGCTTAAGCATATTCCCCTACGAGCAGTACTTC.

The genes are TRBV29-1 and TRBJ2-1; 7 bases map to TRBD1. CDR1 and CDR2 from the germline V gene are SQVTM and ANQGSEA. V was clipped by 4 bases and J by 3 bases; unmatched bases: 12. The CDR3 is 16 residues long. DNA of the CDR3: TGCAGCGTTGGACATTCACGGACAGGCCACTACAATGAGCAGTTCTTC. It yields the protein CSVGHSRTGHYNEQFF.

This sequence joins TRBV19 and TRBJ2-3; a weak D match, TRBD1 (5 bases). The germline V gene has CDR1 LNHDA and CDR2 SQIVND (reference sequence). V was pared by 5 bases and J by 2 bases, with 11 bases between. CDR3 size: 14 residues. Here the CDR3 reads CASSEGAYTDTQYF. In DNA form, the CDR3 reads TGTGCCAGTAGTGAAGGGGCATACACAGATACGCAGTATTTT.

The genes are TRBV5-8 and TRBJ1-2; TRBD1 agrees at 8 bases. Germline lookup yields CDR1 SGHTS and CDR2 YDEGEE. CDR3 size: 16 residues. Trimming cost V 0 bases and J 3 bases; bases outside gene matches: 7. The CDR3 here is CASSLGVTDRDYGYTF. The CDR3 DNA follows: TGTGCCAGCAGCTTGGGGGTCACGGACAGGGACTATGGCTACACCTTC. Combining the CDR3 with reference TRBV5-8 and TRBJ1-2 gives the whole variable domain EAGVTQSPTHLIKTRGQQATLRCSPISGHTSVYWYQQALGLGLQFLLWYDEGEERNRGNFPPRFSGRQFPNYSSELNVNALELEDSALYLCASSLGVTDRDYGYTFGSGTRLTVV.